These 20 T cell receptor beta chains share one sample of origin, sequenced in a study of T-cell reconstitution after alpha-beta-depleted transplantation in children. Unique molecular identifiers were incorporated when the TCRbeta library was constructed. TCRdb re-derived calls from the PCR reads in MiXCR, one entry per CDR3 protein. Here the sample spans approximately 490,000 distinct CDR3 sequences, roughly an eighth being singletons. The sequencing here drew on PBMCs from the stem cell graft donor, taken from the stem cell graft. These receptors were taken from a human donor who donated a stem cell graft to a child with combined immunodeficiency.

This clonotype showed up just a few times. The chain has TRBV7-9 and TRBJ2-3; no clear D. The V end was cut by 5 bases, the J end by 3 bases, with 15 bases between. This CDR3 contains 15 residues. The germline V gene has CDR1 SEHNR and CDR2 FQNEAQ (reference sequence). The CDR3 region has the DNA TGTGCCAGCAGCCCTCTGGACCCTGGGACAGATACGCAGTATTTT. This gives the protein CASSPLDPGTDTQYF.

The chain carries TRBV30 and TRBJ2-5, with no clear D. V was trimmed by 0 bases and J by 5 bases, leaving 7 bases between them. This CDR3 spans 12 amino acids. Germline-derived CDR1 and CDR2 are GTSNPN and SVGIG (reference sequence). The CDR3 coding sequence is TGTGCCTGGAGTGTAAACGTGGAGACCCAGTACTTC. Protein: CAWSVNVETQYF.

This clonotype was detected only a few times. The chain couples TRBV20-1 to TRBJ2-1; 7 positions agree with TRBD2. Germline V gene lookup returns CDR1 DFQATT and CDR2 SNEGSKA (reference sequence). This CDR3 is 12 amino acids long. This chain's CDR3 is CSVLASYNEQFF. The CDR3 DNA sequence: TGCAGCGTACTAGCGTCTTACAATGAGCAGTTCTTC.

This clonotype was found a few times. The chain uses TRBV10-3 and TRBJ2-5; 12 positions match TRBD2. Germline V CDR1 and CDR2: ENHRY, SYGVKD. CDR3 length equals 18 residues. Trimming at V came to 2 bases and at J to 5 bases, leaving 12 bases not matched to a gene. The CDR3 here is CAISEELAGGLLQETQYF. The CDR3 region has the DNA TGTGCCATCAGTGAGGAGCTAGCGGGAGGGCTACTTCAGGAGACCCAGTACTTC.

This clonotype was detected many times. The chain employs TRBV2 and TRBJ2-1; no definite D call. Trimming pared 2 bases from V and 2 bases from J, leaving 7 bases between. CDR3 length: 14 amino acids. Germline V CDR1 and CDR2: SNHLY, FYNNEI. The DNA for the CDR3 is TGTGCCAGCAGTGAACTCGGTACCTACAATGAGCAGTTCTTC. It specifies CASSELGTYNEQFF.

The sample holds many counts of this clonotype. V and J are TRBV12-3 or TRBV12-4 and TRBJ2-7; no clear D. V gave up 3 bases and J gave up 6 bases, with 9 bases separating them. The CDR3 runs to 12 residues. CDR3 DNA sequence: TGTGCCAGCAGTTTTAACTACGGCGAGCAGTACTTC. Its protein is CASSFNYGEQYF.

This clonotype showed up many times. V is TRBV4-3 and J is TRBJ2-3; TRBD2 is a possible D gene (5 bases). Germline-derived CDR1 and CDR2 are LGHNA and YSLEER. The CDR3 totals 15 residues. Trimming removed 0 bases from V and 4 bases from J, with 11 bases in between. The CDR3 loop reads CASSQEVRGPDTQYF. The CDR3 bases are TGCGCCAGCAGCCAAGAGGTGAGAGGGCCAGATACGCAGTATTTT.

The gene calls are TRBV7-2 and TRBJ1-5; 8 positions agree with TRBD1. The CDR3 sequence is 14 residues long. The V segment lost 4 bases and the J segment 6 bases; nucleotides outside the gene matches: 5. In germline, CDR1 is SGHTA, CDR2 FQGNSA. The CDR3 here is CASSWTGRGQPQHF. Here the CDR3 DNA reads TGTGCCAGCAGCTGGACAGGGCGAGGTCAGCCCCAGCATTTT. The full variable domain, its missing parts supplied by reference TRBV7-2 and TRBJ1-5, is GAGVSQSPSNKVTEKGKDVELRCDPISGHTALYWYRQSLGQGLEFLIYFQGNSAPDKSGLPSDRFSAERTGGSVSTLTIQRTQQEDSAVYLCASSWTGRGQPQHFGDGTRLSIL.

The chain couples TRBV6-5 to TRBJ2-7; a weak D match, TRBD2 (7 bases). The germline V gene has CDR1 MNHEY and CDR2 SVGAGI. V lost 2 bases and J 6 bases, leaving 14 bases between the germline ends. The CDR3 consists of 14 residues. The CDR3 DNA sequence: TGTGCCAGCAGTTACCTAGGGGGGGGAGGCGAGCAGTACTTC. It translates to CASSYLGGGGEQYF.

This clonotype came up a few times. This chain uses TRBV6-5 with TRBJ1-2; D gene unclear. Germline CDR1 MNHEY, CDR2 SVGAGI. CDR3 length: 13 amino acids. Trimming left V 0 bases short and J 2 bases short, with 4 bases between. The CDR3, as DNA: TGTGCCAGCAGTTACTCGCAAAACTATGGCTACACCTTC. Protein sequence: CASSYSQNYGYTF.

A few counts support this clonotype. This rearrangement joins TRBV21-1 to TRBJ2-2; TRBD1 is the table's D call, not checked against the DNA. TRBV21-1 is flagged as a pseudogene. This CDR3 is built from 15 residues. In DNA form, the CDR3 reads TGTGCCAGCAGCGGTCGACAGGGGCACACCGGGGAGCTGTTTTTT. It yields the protein CASSGRQGHTGELFF.

This chain connects TRBV7-9 to TRBJ1-2, with a possible D match to TRBD1 (6 bases). The CDR3 consists of 15 residues. Trimming took 5 bases from V and 4 from J, leaving 17 bases between them. Germline-derived CDR1 and CDR2 are SEHNR and FQNEAQ (reference sequence). In DNA form, the CDR3 reads TGTGCCAGCAGCCCCAATCACAGGGAATCCTATGGCTACACCTTC. This encodes CASSPNHRESYGYTF.

The rearrangement links TRBV3-1 to TRBJ1-2; D unclear. Germline CDR1 LGHDT, CDR2 YNNKEL (reference sequence). This CDR3 has 14 residues. V was clipped by 0 bases and J by 4 bases, with 9 bases between them. Here the CDR3 reads CASSQDLGFYGYTF. In DNA, the CDR3 is TGTGCCAGCAGCCAAGATTTGGGTTTCTATGGCTACACCTTC.

The rearrangement joins TRBV19 to TRBJ2-2; 8 bases align to TRBD2. Trimming removed 2 bases from V and 0 bases from J; junction bases left unmatched: 5. This CDR3 region has 17 residues. Germline V gene lookup returns CDR1 LNHDA and CDR2 SQIVND (reference sequence). The CDR3 protein is CASSISSGGANTGELFF. CDR3 sequence (DNA): TGTGCCAGTAGTATATCCAGCGGGGGCGCGAACACCGGGGAGCTGTTTTTT. The entire variable domain, with the rest obtained from reference TRBV19 and TRBJ2-2, is as follows: DGGITQSPKYLFRKEGQNVTLSCEQNLNHDAMYWYRQDPGQGLRLIYYSQIVNDFQKGDIAEGYSVSREKKESFPLTVTSAQKNPTAFYLCASSISSGGANTGELFFGEGSRLTVL.

Note on this clonotype: Germline and junction disagree at one end, which may indicate a read error. The chain uses TRBV20-1 and TRBJ2-2; 11 bases are a match to TRBD2. This CDR3 has 17 residues. CDR1 and CDR2 (germline): DFQATT, SNEGSKA (reference sequence). The CDR3 loop is CCAPVTSGGANTGELFF. The CDR3 region has the DNA TGCTGTGCTCCCGTCACTAGCGGGGGAGCGAACACCGGGGAGCTGTTTTTT.

This clonotype was seen more than once but under ten times. V gene TRBV28 combines with J gene TRBJ2-3; no firm D call. In germline, CDR1 is MDHEN, CDR2 SYDVKM. CDR3 size: 14 residues. Trimming pared 3 bases from V and 0 bases from J, leaving 7 bases between. CDR3 in DNA: TGTGCCAGCAGTTTTTCTAGAAGCACAGATACGCAGTATTTT. Protein: CASSFSRSTDTQYF.

This clonotype occurred a few times. One end of the junction does not line up with germline, which may come from a read error. The V call is TRBV11-1, the J call TRBJ2-3; no definite D call. Germline V gene lookup returns CDR1 SGHAT and CDR2 FQDESV (reference sequence). The CDR3 has 19 residues. The CDR3 is CASSLALIRAGPSTDTQYF. CDR3 DNA sequence: TGTGCCAGCAGCTTAGCACTTATTCGGGCAGGCCCCAGCACGGATACGCAGTATTTT.

The V call is TRBV7-2, the J call TRBJ2-7, with D unresolved. This CDR3 is 13 amino acids long. The germline CDR1 and CDR2 sequences are SGHTA and FQGNSA. Trimming cost V 5 bases and J 6 bases, with 14 bases left between them. CDR3 amino acids: CASSLSLWVEQYF. The CDR3 bases are TGTGCCAGCAGCCTCAGCCTCTGGGTCGAGCAGTACTTC.

In its sample, this clonotype was seen a few times. The chain couples TRBV5-1 to TRBJ2-1; TRBD2 aligns across 10 bases. The length of the CDR3 is 15 residues. Trimming cost V 2 bases and J 8 bases; bases outside gene matches: 7. Germline V gives CDR1 SGHRS, CDR2 YFSETQ. Here the CDR3 DNA reads TGCGCCAGCAGCTTTACTAGCGGGATACGGTATGAGCAGTTCTTC. Its translation: CASSFTSGIRYEQFF.

The sample holds many counts of this clonotype. The rearrangement joins TRBV12-3 or TRBV12-4 to TRBJ1-1, with 8 bases matching TRBD1. Unmatched junction bases numbered 4, after V lost 6 bases and J lost 4 bases. The CDR3 runs 13 residues. As DNA, the CDR3 is TGTGCCAGCAGAAGCGACAGGGGCACTGAAGCTTTCTTT. This encodes CASRSDRGTEAFF.